This is a list of T cell receptor beta chains from one sample in a study of lymphopenia after photon versus proton radiotherapy. Sequencing used immunoSEQ multiplex PCR; TCRdb keeps in-frame clones, though not all of them. The table has under 30,000 clones, roughly 87% seen once. The sample in question was peripheral blood, obtained from a patient treated with photon-based radiotherapy. The receptor set was obtained from a man aged 45-65 years with gastric cancer. The CDR3 runs from the conserved cysteine through the conserved F or W. The order of the fields is D gene, J gene, V gene, clone size, CDR3 protein, CDR3 DNA. The D gene is left open where the match is weak. For some rows the clone size is stated as once, few or many, or as a class when expanded; others skip it.

NA	TRBJ2-5	TRBV7-2	NA	CASSLAPGGFETQYF	TGTGCCAGCAGCTTAGCGCCTGGGGGTTTTGAGACCCAGTACTTC
TRBD1	TRBJ1-4	TRBV6-1	NA	CASRAAGQGEKLFF	TGTGCCAGCAGGGCGGCGGGACAGGGGGAAAAACTGTTTTTT
NA	TRBJ2-3	TRBV6-4	NA	CASSGLAGADTQYF	TGTGCCAGCAGTGGTCTTGCCGGGGCCGATACGCAGTATTTT
TRBD1	TRBJ2-2	TRBV11-3	NA	CASSLKTGVTGELFF	TGTGCCAGCAGCTTAAAAACAGGGGTGACCGGGGAGCTGTTTTTT
NA	TRBJ2-3	TRBV11-2	NA	CASSSTHGTLGADTQYF	TGTGCCAGCAGTTCCACCCATGGGACACTCGGGGCAGATACGCAGTATTTT
TRBD2	TRBJ2-3	TRBV9	NA	CASSPRTSGADTQYF	TGTGCCAGCAGTCCTCGGACTAGCGGGGCAGATACGCAGTATTTT
NA	TRBJ1-2	TRBV27	NA	CASSRTGNYGYTF	TGTGCCAGCAGCCGAACGGGAAACTATGGCTACACCTTC
NA	TRBJ1-1	TRBV5-5	NA	CASSLVVGSEAFF	TGTGCCAGCAGCTTGGTGGTGGGGTCTGAAGCTTTCTTT
TRBD1	TRBJ1-1	TRBV29-1	NA	CSVGGRGPNTEAFF	TGCAGCGTTGGTGGCAGGGGGCCGAACACTGAAGCTTTCTTT
NA	TRBJ2-5	TRBV7-6	NA	CASSGPTQETQYF	TGTGCCAGCAGCGGACCGACACAAGAGACCCAGTACTTC
TRBD1	TRBJ1-6	TRBV6-1	NA	CASSEGRGRENSPLHF	TGTGCCAGCAGTGAGGGCAGGGGGCGTGAGAATTCACCCCTCCACTTT
NA	TRBJ2-3	TRBV18	NA	CASSPGLPPDTQYF	TGTGCCAGCTCACCAGGGCTTCCCCCAGATACGCAGTATTTT
NA	TRBJ1-1	TRBV10-2	once	CASSQDRNTEAFF	TGCGCCAGCAGTCAGGACCGGAACACTGAAGCTTTCTTT
TRBD1	TRBJ1-3	TRBV15	NA	CATSSTGETGNTIYF	TGTGCCACCAGCAGTACAGGGGAGACTGGAAACACCATATATTTT
NA	TRBJ1-6	TRBV7-2	NA	CASSKRRGSPLHF	TGTGCCAGCAGCAAACGACGCGGTTCACCCCTCCACTTT
NA	TRBJ2-2	TRBV13	NA	CASSANPTGHGELFF	TGTGCCAGCAGCGCCAACCCAACAGGCCACGGGGAGCTGTTTTTT
TRBD2	TRBJ2-1	TRBV6-5	NA	CASTSSGGAFNEQFF	TGTGCCAGCACCTCTAGCGGGGGGGCGTTCAATGAGCAGTTCTTC
TRBD1	TRBJ1-1	TRBV10-1	NA	CASSLDRGYTEAFF	TGCGCCAGCAGCCTGGACAGGGGGTACACTGAAGCTTTCTTT
TRBD1	TRBJ1-6	TRBV10-3	NA	CAISVGTDNSPLHF	TGTGCCATCAGTGTGGGGACAGACAATTCACCCCTCCACTTT
NA	TRBJ1-5	TRBV6-5	NA	CASSYSRDSNQPQHF	TGTGCCAGCAGTTACTCACGGGATAGCAATCAGCCCCAGCATTTT
NA	TRBJ1-5	TRBV21-1	NA	CASSRNSRAPTSYQPQHF	TGTGCCAGCAGCAGAAACTCCCGAGCCCCTACGAGTTATCAGCCCCAGCATTTT
NA	TRBJ2-6	TRBV5-6	NA	CASRLPRDSGANVLTF	TGTGCCAGCAGATTACCCAGGGACTCTGGGGCCAACGTCCTGACTTTC
NA	TRBJ2-1	TRBV30	NA	CAWSEVDSSSYNEQFF	TGTGCCTGGAGTGAGGTGGACAGCAGCTCCTACAATGAGCAGTTCTTC
NA	TRBJ2-5	TRBV19	NA	CASSIDDGETQYF	TGTGCCAGTAGTATTGATGATGGTGAGACCCAGTACTTC
NA	TRBJ2-7	TRBV7-2	NA	CASSRAQAEQYF	TGTGCCAGCAGCCGGGCGCAGGCCGAGCAGTACTTC
NA	TRBJ1-1	TRBV30	NA	CAWSPGPNTEAFF	TGTGCCTGGAGCCCCGGCCCAAACACTGAAGCTTTCTTT
TRBD2	TRBJ2-3	TRBV5-1	few	CASSLDAGGLTDTQYF	TGCGCCAGCAGCTTGGATGCGGGGGGGCTGACAGATACGCAGTATTTT
NA	TRBJ1-3	TRBV9	once	CASVGSGNTIYF	TGTGCCAGCGTCGGGTCTGGAAACACCATATATTTT
NA	TRBJ2-5	TRBV6-6	NA	CASINNPERETQYF	TGTGCCAGCATAAACAACCCCGAGAGAGAGACCCAGTACTTC
NA	TRBJ1-6	TRBV2	NA	CASSEDRIGNSPLHF	TGTGCCAGCAGTGAAGATCGGATTGGGAATTCACCCCTCCACTTT
TRBD2	TRBJ2-3	TRBV30	NA	CAWSKAGGPTDTQYF	TGTGCCTGGAGTAAAGCGGGGGGGCCGACAGATACGCAGTATTTT
NA	TRBJ2-2	TRBV4-2	NA	CASTTSPSGELFF	TGTGCCAGCACCACCTCCCCGTCCGGGGAGCTGTTTTTT
TRBD2	TRBJ2-5	TRBV2	NA	CASSDYSGGAQTQYF	TGTGCCAGCAGTGATTATAGCGGGGGGGCCCAGACCCAGTACTTC
TRBD1	TRBJ2-5	TRBV5-1	NA	CASSPDRQETQYF	TGCGCCAGCAGCCCGGACAGGCAAGAGACCCAGTACTTC
NA	TRBJ1-1	TRBV18	NA	CASSGPGVAEAFF	TGTGCCAGCTCAGGGCCGGGGGTTGCTGAAGCTTTCTTT
NA	TRBJ2-3	TRBV5-1	NA	CASSQVGDETDTQYF	TGCGCCAGCAGCCAGGTCGGGGATGAAACAGATACGCAGTATTTT
TRBD1	TRBJ1-6	TRBV19	NA	CASSIGEGQGNSPLHF	TGTGCCAGTAGTATAGGCGAGGGACAGGGGAATTCACCCCTCCACTTT
TRBD1	TRBJ2-7	TRBV29-1	NA	CSVETGGYEQYF	TGCAGCGTCGAGACAGGGGGATACGAGCAGTACTTC
TRBD1	TRBJ2-5	TRBV6-1	once	CASGKDRGETQYF	TGTGCCAGTGGAAAAGACAGGGGGGAGACCCAGTACTTC
TRBD1	TRBJ1-1	TRBV10-3	few	CAISETGGGTEAFF	TGTGCCATCAGTGAGACAGGGGGCGGCACTGAAGCTTTCTTT
TRBD1	TRBJ1-3	TRBV7-9	NA	CASSATGTDLNTIYF	TGTGCCAGCAGCGCAACCGGGACAGACCTAAACACCATATATTTT
NA	TRBJ1-1	TRBV29-1	NA	CSVPLNTEAFF	TGCAGCGTCCCATTGAACACTGAAGCTTTCTTT
NA	TRBJ1-1	TRBV13	NA	CASSWTRRDTEAFF	TGTGCCAGCAGCTGGACACGGAGAGACACTGAAGCTTTCTTT
NA	TRBJ2-5	TRBV6-5	NA	CASSYGRYQETQYF	TGTGCCAGCAGTTACGGCAGGTACCAAGAGACCCAGTACTTC
NA	TRBJ1-1	TRBV19	NA	CASSMGGGTEAFF	TGTGCCAGTAGTATGGGGGGCGGCACTGAAGCTTTCTTT
NA	TRBJ1-1	TRBV6-1	NA	CASAYSRSAEAFF	TGTGCCAGCGCCTATAGTAGGTCGGCTGAAGCTTTCTTT
NA	TRBJ2-5	TRBV6-6	NA	CASSITRETQYF	TGTGCCAGCAGTATTACCCGTGAGACCCAGTACTTC
TRBD1	TRBJ2-5	TRBV13	NA	CASSRPGQKETQYF	TGTGCCAGCAGCCGACCGGGACAGAAAGAGACCCAGTACTTC
NA	TRBJ1-5	TRBV6-1	NA	CASSENKDQPQHF	TGTGCCAGCAGTGAAAATAAGGATCAGCCCCAGCATTTT
NA	TRBJ2-1	TRBV6-1	once	CATFQGPSYNEQFF	TGTGCCACCTTTCAGGGGCCCTCCTACAATGAGCAGTTCTTC